These T cell receptor beta chains were read from a single sample in a study of T cell responses to AZD1222 COVID-19 vaccine. Method: immunoSEQ multiplex PCR; TCRdb's copy keeps in-frame clones and lacks some. The sample lists roughly 160,000 clones; just over 90% were seen once. The sample in question was peripheral blood, obtained on day 0 of AZD1222 vaccination. Receptors originate from an adult in good health. Both conserved end residues are part of each CDR3. D genes are given only for firm matches. For some rows the clone size is stated as once, few or many, or as a class when expanded; others skip it.

V gene	clone size	D gene	J gene	CDR3 DNA	CDR3 protein
TRBV3-1/TRBV3-2	.	.	TRBJ2-2	TGTGCCAGCAGCCAAGTTTACACCGGGGAGCTGTTTTTT	CASSQVYTGELFF
TRBV28	.	.	TRBJ2-5	TGTGCCAGCAGTTTCGGGGGTCGGGGAGAGACCCAGTACTTC	CASSFGGRGETQYF
TRBV24-1	.	.	TRBJ2-3	TGTGCCACCAGTGATTTCGCCGGAGATACGCAGTATTTT	CATSDFAGDTQYF
TRBV7-9	few	TRBD1	TRBJ2-7	TGTGCCAGCAGCGCAGGTGGGACAGGGGACCACGAGCAGTACTTC	CASSAGGTGDHEQYF
TRBV13	.	.	TRBJ2-7	TGTGCCAGCAGCTTCGGGCGGCGAACCTCCTACGAGCAGTACTTC	CASSFGRRTSYEQYF
TRBV6-6	.	TRBD2	TRBJ2-3	TGTGCCAGCGCCCATAGCGGGGGGGCCCTAGATACGCAGTATTTT	CASAHSGGALDTQYF
TRBV9	once	.	TRBJ1-4	TGTGCCAGCAGCCCCCAGGGTAGAACTAATGAAAAACTGTTTTTT	CASSPQGRTNEKLFF
TRBV7-2	.	TRBD1	TRBJ2-7	TGTGCCAGCAGCCAAACGGGACAGACCTACGAGCAGTACTTC	CASSQTGQTYEQYF
TRBV28	.	.	TRBJ1-1	TGTGCCAGCAGGGTCATGAACACTGAAGCTTTCTTT	CASRVMNTEAFF
TRBV27	.	.	TRBJ1-6	TGTGCCAGTACCAATTGGAGGGCTCACTCACCCCTCCACTTT	CASTNWRAHSPLHF
TRBV24-1	.	.	TRBJ2-1	TGTGCCACCAGTGGGAACCCTAAAAACAATGAGCAGTTCTTC	CATSGNPKNNEQFF
TRBV5-1	once	.	TRBJ2-5	TGCGCCAGCAGCTTGGCAGGGATCCAAGAGACCCAGTACTTC	CASSLAGIQETQYF
TRBV5-1	.	TRBD2	TRBJ2-1	TGCGCCAGCAGCTTCGCCCTAGCGGGGGGTATCAATGAGCAGTTCTTC	CASSFALAGGINEQFF
TRBV25-1	few	.	TRBJ1-3	TGTGCCAGCAGAGGGGCGTCGCTCCCTGCGGGAAACACCATATATTTT	CASRGASLPAGNTIYF
TRBV27	.	.	TRBJ2-3	TGTGCCAGCAGCCTAACCAGGAACACAGATACGCAGTATTTT	CASSLTRNTDTQYF
TRBV5-1	few	.	TRBJ1-2	TGCGCCAGCAGCCCTTTCGCAGGGTCCTCCTATGGCTACACCTTC	CASSPFAGSSYGYTF
TRBV3-1/TRBV3-2	.	.	TRBJ1-3	TGTGCCAGCAGCACCGGGACAAGCTCTGGAAACACCATATATTTT	CASSTGTSSGNTIYF
TRBV24-1	.	.	TRBJ1-1	TGTGCCACCAAAGAGAGAGTTGACACTGAAGCTTTCTTT	CATKERVDTEAFF
TRBV11-1	.	.	TRBJ2-7	TGTGCCAGCAGCCCACAGATAGGAGGGTCCTACGAGCAGTACTTC	CASSPQIGGSYEQYF
TRBV6-5	.	.	TRBJ1-1	TGTGCCAGCAGTTCGGGACGAGTGAACACTGAAGCTTTCTTT	CASSSGRVNTEAFF
TRBV5-1	.	.	TRBJ2-6	TGCGCCAGCAGGTCTCAACAGGTTACCTCTGGGGCCAACGTCCTGACTTTC	CASRSQQVTSGANVLTF
TRBV19	.	.	TRBJ1-6	TGTGCCAGTAGTATTCAGGGAAACTCACCCCTCCACTTT	CASSIQGNSPLHF
TRBV6-2/TRBV6-3	.	.	TRBJ1-1	TGTGCCAGCAGTTCAGGGAATGGGGACACTGAAGCTTTCTTT	CASSSGNGDTEAFF
TRBV11-2	.	.	TRBJ1-2	TGTGCCAGCAGCTTAGGCCCACCTCTGAACTATGGCTACACCTTC	CASSLGPPLNYGYTF
TRBV6-4	.	TRBD1	TRBJ1-5	TGTGCCAGCGCCAGGGGGAGTCAGCCCCAGCATTTT	CASARGSQPQHF
TRBV9	.	TRBD1	TRBJ1-2	TGTGCCAGCAGCGCCGTTAAACAGGGGACTAACTATGGCTACACCTTC	CASSAVKQGTNYGYTF
TRBV7-9	.	.	TRBJ1-2	TGTGCCAGCAGCAACCAGGACTCTGGCTACACCTTC	CASSNQDSGYTF
TRBV27	.	.	TRBJ2-2	TGTGCCAGCAGTTTTAGACAAAACACCGGGGAGCTGTTTTTT	CASSFRQNTGELFF
TRBV7-9	.	.	TRBJ1-3	TGTGCCAGCAGCTTAGCTCGGGGTGGAAACACCATATATTTT	CASSLARGGNTIYF